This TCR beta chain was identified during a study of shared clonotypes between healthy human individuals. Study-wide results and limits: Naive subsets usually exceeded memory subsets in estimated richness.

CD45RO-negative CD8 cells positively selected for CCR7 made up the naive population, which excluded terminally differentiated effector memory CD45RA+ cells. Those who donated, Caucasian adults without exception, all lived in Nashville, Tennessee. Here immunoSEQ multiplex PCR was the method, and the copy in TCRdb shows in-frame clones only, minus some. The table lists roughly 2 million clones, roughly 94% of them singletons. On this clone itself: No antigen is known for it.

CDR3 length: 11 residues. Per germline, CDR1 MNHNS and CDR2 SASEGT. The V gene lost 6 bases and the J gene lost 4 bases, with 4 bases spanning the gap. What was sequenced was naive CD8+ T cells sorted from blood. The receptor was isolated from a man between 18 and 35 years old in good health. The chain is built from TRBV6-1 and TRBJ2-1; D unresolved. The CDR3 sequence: CASSFYNEQFF. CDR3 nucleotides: TGTGCCAGCAGCTTTTACAATGAGCAGTTCTTC.